Listed here is a single T cell receptor (beta chain). Its specific antigen is unknown. No much larger clone is present one base from it, and per-base qualities are unavailable. The germline ends are 17 bases apart after V is trimmed by 4 bases and J by 2 bases. CDR1 and CDR2 (SGHKS, YYEKEE) derive from the germline V gene (reference sequence). The CDR3, from cysteine to phenylalanine, totals 16 residues. Only the CDR3 DNA is retained, 48 bases long and in frame from the first base. The data originate from a study of T cell changes during pregnancy in multiple sclerosis (dated by TCRdb to about 2019). About the investigation overall: The study examined how the T cell repertoire changed over the course of pregnancy in women with multiple sclerosis.

Libraries were built with the immunoSEQ multiplex PCR assay. TCRdb retrieved this table from immuneACCESS and kept in-frame rearrangements only. Not all clones are present; in checked studies, unresolved V genes account for under half, and no reason is known for the remainder. The table for this sample lists approximately 130,000 clones; roughly 96% of them were counted only once. The ten largest clonotypes hold around 0.4% of the sample. The material sequenced was peripheral blood, taken after pregnancy. This TCR was sampled from a female donor with multiple sclerosis, enrolled in a pregnancy study. Recombination joined TRBV5-5 with TRBJ2-3; TRBD1 is a possible D gene, resting on 5 matching bases. The CDR3 corresponds to CASSPRFPGPTDTQYF. The base sequence is TGTGCCAGCAGCCCCCGTTTCCCAGGGCCCACAGATACGCAGTATTTT.